Below are 3 T cell receptor beta chains sequenced from a single sample in a study of T cell repertoires and HLA-DP antigens. Their antigens remain unidentified. Clones were read by immunoSEQ multiplex PCR, and TCRdb kept only the in-frame ones, dropping some. The top ten clones hold around 1.6% of a sample with about 73,000 clones, over 75% of them seen once. The source material was CD4+ T cells from PBMCs. These receptors all stem from a man aged 55 to 70 in good health and CMV-seronegative.

This clone was seen just once. The genes are TRBV7-9 and TRBJ2-1; 10 bases align to TRBD2. Germline V gene lookup returns CDR1 SEHNR and CDR2 FQNEAQ (reference sequence). Germline trimming cut 3 bases from V and 8 bases from J; bases unmatched to any gene: 10. This CDR3 has 16 residues. The CDR3 spells CASSLGPLAGEDEQFF. In DNA form, the CDR3 reads TGTGCCAGCAGCTTGGGGCCCCTAGCGGGAGAAGATGAGCAGTTCTTC.

This chain links TRBV5-1 with TRBJ1-2, with D unclear. The germline V and J ends were trimmed by 0 bases and 3 bases, with 6 bases remaining between them. From germline, CDR1 is SGHRS and CDR2 YFSETQ. The CDR3 loop spans 13 amino acids. This chain's CDR3 is CASSLDGYYGYTF. The CDR3 nucleotides are TGCGCCAGCAGCTTGGACGGATACTATGGCTACACCTTC.

The genes are TRBV2 and TRBJ2-7; 8 nucleotides align to TRBD1. V was clipped by 2 bases and J by 0 bases; unmatched bases: 6. The CDR3 has 16 amino acids. Germline V gene sequence: CDR1 SNHLY, CDR2 FYNNEI. Written as DNA, the CDR3 is TGTGCCAGCAGTGAACAGGGACAGGCCTTCTCCTACGAGCAGTACTTC. As protein: CASSEQGQAFSYEQYF.